This TCR beta chain originates from a study of blood T cell repertoires in COVID-19. About the research overall: The United States, Italy and Spain were the sources of the acute and convalescent COVID-19 samples. Nucleic acid was either cDNA or gDNA, and it came from T cells, B-cell-depleted T cells, or PBMCs.

Original methodology: Quantification of nucleated cells was approximated via reference gene primer amplification. Produced via immunoSEQ multiplex PCR; TCRdb's table is partial and in-frame only. V and J calls and clone size are given by that table; D and trimming were obtained from the DNA. This table holds about 59,000 clones, about 72% found once. Germline CDR1 SGHRS, CDR2 YFSETQ. Between the trimmed V and J ends, which lost 7 bases and 8 bases, there was a span of 16 bases. The CDR3 sequence is 13 residues long. The chain joins TRBV5-1 to TRBJ2-1; D possibly corresponds to TRBD1 (6 bases). The sample consisted of peripheral blood. The TCR sequence derives from a man at least 80 years old with acute or convalescent COVID-19. CDR3 nucleotide sequence: TGCGCCAGCCGCCTAGACAGGTTCGATGAGCAGTTCTTC. It translates to CASRLDRFDEQFF. The variable domain in full, completed from reference TRBV5-1 and TRBJ2-1, reads KAGVTQTPRYLIKTRGQQVTLSCSPISGHRSVSWYQQTPGQGLQFLFEYFSETQRNKGNFPGRFSGRQFSNSRSEMNVSTLELGDSALYLCASRLDRFDEQFFGPGTRLTVL.